The sequence of this T cell receptor beta chain was determined in a study of blood T cell repertoires in COVID-19. As for the study in general: T cells, B-cell-depleted T cells, or PBMCs supplied cDNA or gDNA.

Source study methods: Cell counts per sample came from amplifying reference gene primers. TCRdb's table, derived via immunoSEQ multiplex PCR, lists solely in-frame clones and lacks some. That table gives V, J and clone size, and the DNA gave D and trimming. Of some 150,000 clones listed, about 88% are singletons. In this sample, this clone turned up a few times. The CDR3 covers 16 residues. CDR1 and CDR2 (germline): SNHLY, FYNNEI. Germline trimming cut 2 bases from V and 4 bases from J; bases unmatched to any gene: 6. This sequence joins TRBV2 and TRBJ2-1, with 9 bases identical to TRBD2. The sequenced material came from peripheral blood. The TCR originated in a human donor with acute or convalescent COVID-19. The donor label of this sample is uncertain. CDR3 loop: CASSERVAGVYNEQFF. Written as DNA, the CDR3 is TGTGCCAGCAGTGAAAGAGTAGCGGGAGTTTACAATGAGCAGTTCTTC.